This T cell receptor beta chain was sequenced during a study of cytomegalovirus exposure and HLA in healthy donors. Both 60 Vbeta primers and 13 Jbeta primers went into the PCR. Clones were sequenced by immunoSEQ multiplex PCR, and TCRdb holds only the in-frame ones, with some missing. The clone table shows some 72,000 clones, with the ten largest holding about 4.6%. Between the trimmed V and J ends, which lost 0 bases and 2 bases, there was a span of 5 bases. Germline CDR1 and CDR2: SGHRS and YFSETQ. This CDR3 is 13 amino acids long. The chain uses TRBV5-1 and TRBJ1-1; D uncertain. This TCR was recovered from a man aged 25 to 40 in good health and CMV-seronegative. The sample consisted of PBMCs. The CDR3 sequence: CASSLAHNTEAFF. The CDR3 DNA sequence: TGCGCCAGCAGCTTGGCCCATAACACTGAAGCTTTCTTT.